The clone carrying this T cell receptor beta chain came up many times. The CDR3 covers 15 residues. The germline V and J ends were trimmed by 4 bases and 2 bases, with 14 bases remaining between them. Looked up from germline, CDR1 is MDHEN and CDR2 is SYDVKM. Then a second PCR, running roughly 7 to 11 cycles, was carried out with a sample-barcoded 5' primer and a J-beta primer mix. One entry per CDR3 protein results from TCRdb running MiXCR on the 5' RACE reads. The table lists around 700,000 distinct CDR3 sequences, 25% of them singletons, with 9.4% in the top ten. This entry is derived from a study of blood T cells in healthy people across ages. The sample was also linked to a second study, of T cells of mothers and their children. From that study: A few healthy Caucasian mothers and their six children donated.

The chain links TRBV28 to TRBJ2-5; D could derive from TRBD1 or TRBD2 (5 bases each). The source material was blood. The TCR comes from a boy aged 10-17 years in good health. CDR3 nucleotides: TGTGCCAGCAGTTCCGTGGGGCGCGGGCAAGAGACCCAGTACTTC. Its protein is CASSSVGRGQETQYF.